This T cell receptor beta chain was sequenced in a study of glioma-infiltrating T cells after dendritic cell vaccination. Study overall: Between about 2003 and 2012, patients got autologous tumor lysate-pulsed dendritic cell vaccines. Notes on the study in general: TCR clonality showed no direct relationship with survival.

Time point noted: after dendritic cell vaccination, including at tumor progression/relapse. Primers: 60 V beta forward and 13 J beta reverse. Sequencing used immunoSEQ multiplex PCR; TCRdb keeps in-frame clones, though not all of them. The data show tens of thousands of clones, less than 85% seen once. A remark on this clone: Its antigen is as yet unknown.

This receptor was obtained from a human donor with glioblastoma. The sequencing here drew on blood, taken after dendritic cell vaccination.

The CDR3 loop reads CASSTTASGSYEQYF. The CDR3 nucleotides are TGTGCCAGCTCCACCACGGCTAGCGGCTCCTACGAGCAGTACTTC. The chain uses TRBV18 and TRBJ2-7, with 7 bases matching TRBD2. Germline CDR1 KGHSH, CDR2 LQKENI. The trim removed 6 bases at V and 0 bases at J, leaving 8 bases unmatched. The CDR3 runs 15 residues.